This T cell receptor beta chain comes out of a study of radiotherapy plus CTLA-4 blockade in lung cancer. The CDR3 is 13 amino acids. Germline V gene lookup returns CDR1 SGDLS and CDR2 YYNGEE. Trimming pared 3 bases from V and 7 bases from J, leaving 13 bases between. Within the sample, this clone is medium-sized. Repertoires were generated with immunoSEQ multiplex PCR, while TCRdb's copy carries only in-frame clones and drops some. The sample records 40,000 or so clones, under 80% being singletons. The receptor comes from a human donor with non-small cell lung cancer who had stable disease on radiotherapy plus ipilimumab. The chain employs TRBV9 and TRBJ1-1; D unclear. The sequencing used peripheral blood, collected from a patient treated with radiotherapy plus ipilimumab. The CDR3: CASSGNGVSEAFF. The DNA for the CDR3 is TGTGCCAGCAGCGGGAACGGGGTGAGTGAAGCTTTCTTT.